These 22 T cell receptor beta chains were sequenced from one sample in a study of shared clonotypes between healthy human individuals. Using immunoSEQ multiplex PCR, the repertoire was profiled, and TCRdb retains in-frame clones only, with some absent. The table lists 2,500,000 or so clones, 80% to 95% of them singletons. The sequenced sample consisted of naive CD4+ T cells from PBMCs. Sample subset: CD45RA+ positively selected. Source of these receptors: a man aged 18 to 30 in good health. Some clones in this sample may be carry-over from other donors' samples.

The chain links TRBV5-1 to TRBJ1-1; D remains ambiguous. Trimming stripped 1 base from V and 4 bases from J, with 8 bases between. Germline V CDR1 and CDR2: SGHRS, YFSETQ. There are 13 residues in the CDR3. CDR3: CASSLWEATEAFF. CDR3 DNA: TGCGCCAGCAGCTTGTGGGAAGCCACTGAAGCTTTCTTT.

The V gene is TRBV11-2, the J gene TRBJ2-5, with D perhaps TRBD1 (6 bases). V dropped 5 bases and J dropped 1 base, with 11 bases sitting between them. The CDR3 spans 14 residues. CDR1 SGHAT and CDR2 FQNNGV come from the germline V gene. The CDR3 DNA reads TGTGCCAGCAGCAACGGACAGATCCAAGAGACCCAGTACTTC. Translation gives CASSNGQIQETQYF.

This clone turned up a few times. Other DNA variants within this sample encode the same CDR3. The chain has TRBV29-1 and TRBJ1-5; a weak D match, TRBD1 (6 bases). Trimming shortened V by 6 bases and J by 5 bases, and 11 bases separated the two germline ends. This CDR3 is 12 amino acids long. Germline V gene lookup returns CDR1 SQVTM and CDR2 ANQGSEA. CDR3 region: CSVGDIDQPQHF. The CDR3 coding sequence is TGCAGCGTCGGGGACATTGATCAGCCCCAGCATTTT.

The chain is built from TRBV19 and TRBJ2-7; possibly TRBD1 for D (5 bases). Germline V gene data show CDR1 as LNHDA and CDR2 as SQIVND (reference sequence). The CDR3 has 15 residues. The V and J ends lost 3 bases and 4 bases respectively, with 16 bases between them. The CDR3 coding sequence is TGTGCCAGTAGTATCACCCGTCAGGGTGGTTACGAGCAGTACTTC. This gives the protein CASSITRQGGYEQYF.

The genes are TRBV27 and TRBJ1-4; D not resolved. Germline lookup yields CDR1 MNHEY and CDR2 SMNVEV (reference sequence). The CDR3 runs to 15 residues. Trimming cost V 6 bases and J 3 bases, with 14 bases left between them. CDR3 region: CASRTVGLANEKLFF. Written as DNA, the CDR3 is TGTGCCAGCAGAACAGTAGGTCTGGCTAATGAAAAACTGTTTTTT.

The chain combines TRBV2 with TRBJ1-3, with a weak D call TRBD1 (6 bases). Germline CDR1 and CDR2: SNHLY and FYNNEI. Trimming pared 8 bases from V and 2 bases from J, leaving 10 bases between. The CDR3 totals 13 residues. CDR3 residues: CASRRDTGNTIYF. In DNA, the CDR3 is TGTGCCAGCCGCCGGGACACTGGAAACACCATATATTTT.

V and J are TRBV7-2 and TRBJ2-3; TRBD1 aligns across 7 bases. CDR3 length: 14 amino acids. J gave up 2 bases and V 8 bases, and 7 bases lay outside the gene matches. Germline V gene lookup returns CDR1 SGHTA and CDR2 FQGNSA. CDR3 in DNA: TGTGCCAGCCGCCCGGGACAGCTCACAGATACGCAGTATTTT. The encoded protein is CASRPGQLTDTQYF.

The V call is TRBV4-1, the J call TRBJ1-1, with D unclear. V dropped 3 bases and J dropped 1 base, with 12 bases sitting between them. CDR3 length equals 15 residues. CDR1 is MGHRA and CDR2 is YSYEKL in the germline V gene. CDR3 in amino acids: CASSHRRAGNTEAFF. The CDR3 DNA follows: TGCGCCAGCAGCCATCGACGGGCGGGGAACACTGAAGCTTTCTTT.

The J gene is TRBJ1-1, the V gene TRBV14; no firm D call. This CDR3 comprises 14 residues. The germline V gene has CDR1 SGHDN and CDR2 FVKESK. Trimming took off 0 bases at V and 4 bases at J, with 9 bases between the two ends. CDR3 in DNA: TGTGCCAGCAGCCAAGAACTCCCGAGCACTGAAGCTTTCTTT. Protein product: CASSQELPSTEAFF.

The V and J genes are TRBV28 and TRBJ2-5, with 8 bases lining up with TRBD2. Trimming took 8 bases from V and 5 from J; bases not matched to a gene: 13. The CDR3 runs to 15 residues. From germline, CDR1 is MDHEN and CDR2 SYDVKM. CDR3 nucleotide sequence: TGTGCCAGCCTCCCAGGCGGGAGGCTGGGGGAGACCCAGTACTTC. It yields the protein CASLPGGRLGETQYF. The full variable domain, rest sourced from reference TRBV28 and TRBJ2-5, is DVKVTQSSRYLVKRTGEKVFLECVQDMDHENMFWYRQDPGLGLRLIYFSYDVKMKEKGDIPEGYSVSREKKERFSLILESASTNQTSMYLCASLPGGRLGETQYFGPGTRLLVL.

V and J are TRBV18 and TRBJ1-2; D may be TRBD1 (6 bases). The CDR3 loop spans 15 amino acids. V dropped 3 bases and J dropped 8 bases, with 19 bases sitting between them. CDR1 is KGHSH, CDR2 LQKENI, per germline. The CDR3 sequence is CASSPPNGRGDGYTF. For the CDR3, the DNA is TGTGCCAGCTCACCTCCCAATGGCAGGGGAGACGGCTACACCTTC.

The chain couples TRBV18 to TRBJ2-5, with D perhaps matching TRBD2 (6 bases). V was trimmed by 0 bases and J by 5 bases, leaving 10 bases between them. This CDR3 contains 14 residues. Per the germline V gene, CDR1 is KGHSH and CDR2 is LQKENI. In DNA, the CDR3 is TGTGCCAGCTCACCACCATCCCTAGCGGAGACCCAGTACTTC. Translation: CASSPPSLAETQYF.

V and J are TRBV28 and TRBJ1-1, with D possibly matching TRBD1 (5 bases). This CDR3 region has 15 residues. V lost 7 bases to trimming and J lost 0 bases, with 15 bases between them. Germline lookup yields CDR1 MDHEN and CDR2 SYDVKM. The CDR3 region has the DNA TGTGCCAGCACCGAGCCCGGGACGATGAACACTGAAGCTTTCTTT. As protein: CASTEPGTMNTEAFF. Supplemented by reference TRBV28 and TRBJ1-1, the full variable domain reads DVKVTQSSRYLVKRTGEKVFLECVQDMDHENMFWYRQDPGLGLRLIYFSYDVKMKEKGDIPEGYSVSREKKERFSLILESASTNQTSMYLCASTEPGTMNTEAFFGQGTRLTVV.

In this sample, this clone turned up once. The rearrangement uses TRBV7-2 and TRBJ2-3; D is possibly TRBD2 (5 bases). Germline V gene data show CDR1 as SGHTA and CDR2 as FQGNSA. Trimming left V 5 bases short and J 0 bases short, with 9 bases between. This CDR3 comprises 14 residues. This chain's CDR3 is CASSRGLSTDTQYF. The CDR3, as DNA: TGTGCCAGCAGCCGAGGGCTTAGCACAGATACGCAGTATTTT.

The chain joins TRBV5-1 to TRBJ2-5, with D possibly being TRBD1 or TRBD2 (6 bases each). The CDR3 has 15 amino acids. Germline V gives CDR1 SGHRS, CDR2 YFSETQ. V lost 0 bases and J 5 bases, leaving 14 bases between the germline ends. CDR3 sequence reads: CASSLAPGARETQYF. The CDR3 DNA reads TGCGCCAGCAGCTTGGCACCGGGGGCGCGGGAGACCCAGTACTTC.

In its sample, this clone was seen once. The rearrangement uses TRBV7-9 and TRBJ2-4; D not certain. CDR1 and CDR2 (germline): SEHNR, FQNEAQ (reference sequence). The CDR3 is 11 residues long. V gave up 5 bases and J gave up 7 bases, with 6 bases separating them. CDR3 DNA sequence: TGTGCCAGCAGCCTAAAGAACATTCAGTACTTC. Translation gives CASSLKNIQYF. Looking up the rest from reference TRBV7-9 and TRBJ2-4 gives the full variable domain: DTGVSQNPRHKITKRGQNVTFRCDPISEHNRLYWYRQTLGQGPEFLTYFQNEAQLEKSRLLSDRFSAERPKGSFSTLEIQRTEQGDSAMYLCASSLKNIQYFGAGTRLSVL.

The V call is TRBV25-1, the J call TRBJ2-5, with D perhaps TRBD1 (6 bases). CDR3 length: 17 amino acids. Germline V gene sequence: CDR1 MGHDK, CDR2 SYGVNS. V was clipped by 3 bases and J by 5 bases, with 22 bases between them. The CDR3 protein is CASSEAPRGARGETQYF. The DNA for the CDR3 is TGTGCCAGCAGTGAGGCCCCCCGGGGTGCGAGGGGGGAGACCCAGTACTTC.

This rearrangement joins TRBV15 to TRBJ1-3, with D maybe TRBD1 (5 bases). The CDR3 is 16 residues long. The germline CDR1 and CDR2 sequences are LNHNV and YYDKDF (reference sequence). Trimming took 0 bases from V and 3 from J, leaving 12 bases between them. CDR3 bases: TGTGCCACCAGCAGAGATCGGCAGGGCTTTGGAAACACCATATATTTT. Protein product: CATSRDRQGFGNTIYF. Full variable domain (missing parts from reference TRBV15 and TRBJ1-3): DAMVIQNPRYQVTQFGKPVTLSCSQTLNHNVMYWYQQKSSQAPKLLFHYYDKDFNNEADTPDNFQSRRPNTSFCFLDIRSPGLGDTAMYLCATSRDRQGFGNTIYFGEGSWLTVV.

CDR3 coding DNA: TGTGCCAGCAGTTACCTCCAGGGGGCAAACACTGAAGCTTTCTTT. Its translation: CASSYLQGANTEAFF. This chain uses TRBV6-6 with TRBJ1-1; 8 positions match TRBD1. Trimming took 2 bases from V and 2 from J; bases not matched to a gene: 4. There are 15 residues in the CDR3. CDR1 and CDR2 from the germline V gene are MNHNY and SVGAGI (reference sequence).

CDR3 bases: TGCGCCAGCAGCCCGAGTGAGGGGACGAACTATGGCTACACCTTC. It encodes CASSPSEGTNYGYTF. V usage is TRBV4-1 and J usage is TRBJ1-2; weak D call: TRBD1 (5 bases). This CDR3 is built from 15 residues. Germline loops: CDR1 MGHRA, CDR2 YSYEKL. The V gene lost 4 bases and the J gene lost 2 bases, with 14 bases spanning the gap.

The rearrangement joins TRBV18 to TRBJ2-7, with 7 bases that match TRBD1. CDR3 length: 15 residues. Trimming took 1 base from V and 2 from J; bases not matched to a gene: 5. Germline V CDR1 and CDR2: KGHSH, LQKENI. The CDR3 protein is CASSPLRQGTYEQYF. CDR3 sequence (DNA): TGTGCCAGCTCACCACTAAGACAGGGTACCTACGAGCAGTACTTC.

The chain recombines TRBV10-3 with TRBJ2-3; 7 nucleotides match TRBD2. The junction had 12 bases not matched to a gene; V was cut back by 3 bases and J by 6 bases. The V gene's germline CDR1 is ENHRY and CDR2 SYGVKD. This CDR3 spans 16 amino acids. The CDR3 DNA is TGTGCCATCAGTGATAGGAGGGCGGGAGAGGGGGATACGCAGTATTTT. It is translated as CAISDRRAGEGDTQYF.